One sample yielded the 26 T cell receptor beta chains listed below, sequenced in a study of cytomegalovirus exposure and HLA in healthy donors. Only in-frame clones appear in the TCRdb table, and some are missing; sequencing was by immunoSEQ multiplex PCR. The sample shows 100,000 to 120,000 clones, approximately 89% of them seen only once. Specimen: PBMCs. The receptors were sampled from a woman between 18 and 30 years old in good health and CMV-seronegative.

This rearrangement joins TRBV30 to TRBJ1-2; tentatively, D is TRBD1 (6 bases). Trimming shortened V by 2 bases and J by 0 bases, and 13 bases separated the two germline ends. This CDR3 is 15 amino acids long. CDR1 and CDR2 (germline): GTSNPN, SVGIG (reference sequence). CDR3 sequence (DNA): TGTGCCTGGAGTAAAAGGACAGCCACTAACTATGGCTACACCTTC. Translated, it gives CAWSKRTATNYGYTF.

To note about this clone: Other DNA sequences in this sample translate to the same CDR3. V is TRBV6-1 and J is TRBJ1-4, with 10 bases matching TRBD1. The J segment lost 6 bases and the V segment lost 3 bases, leaving 1 base of the junction unmatched. The germline V gene has CDR1 MNHNS and CDR2 SASEGT. This CDR3 contains 14 residues. The DNA for the CDR3 is TGTGCCAGCAGTGAGGACAGGGGGGATGAAAAACTGTTTTTT. This encodes CASSEDRGDEKLFF.

The J gene is TRBJ2-7, the V gene TRBV18, with a weak D call TRBD1 (6 bases). CDR1 is KGHSH and CDR2 is LQKENI in the germline V gene. The CDR3 runs 15 residues. Between the trimmed V and J ends, which lost 3 bases and 1 base, there was a span of 13 bases. CDR3 in amino acids: CASSPPGAASYEQYF. Written as DNA, the CDR3 is TGTGCCAGCTCACCTCCAGGGGCTGCGTCCTACGAGCAGTACTTC.

The J gene is TRBJ1-2, the V gene TRBV14; D possibly corresponds to TRBD1 (5 bases). Germline values: CDR1 SGHDN, CDR2 FVKESK. CDR3 length: 15 amino acids. The V end was cut by 5 bases, the J end by 6 bases, with 19 bases between. The CDR3 DNA follows: TGTGCCAGCAGCAAGGTGGAGGGGCGAAGGGATGGCTACACCTTC. Amino acids: CASSKVEGRRDGYTF.

This clone was recorded a few times. V is TRBV7-3 and J is TRBJ1-1; no clear D gene. The CDR3 is 14 residues long. The ends were cut back, 5 bases at V and 3 bases at J, with 13 bases in the middle. Germline V lookup: CDR1 SGHTA, CDR2 FQGTGA. The CDR3 reads CASSPRVGDTEAFF. CDR3 nucleotide sequence: TGTGCCAGCAGCCCTAGAGTCGGAGACACTGAAGCTTTCTTT. Full variable domain (rest looked up from reference TRBV7-3 and TRBJ1-1): GAGVSQTPSNKVTEKGKYVELRCDPISGHTALYWYRQSLGQGPEFLIYFQGTGAADDSGLPNDRFFAVRPEGSVSTLKIQRTERGDSAVYLCASSPRVGDTEAFFGQGTRLTVV.

This clone was seen just once. The J gene is TRBJ2-3, the V gene TRBV5-1; no reliable D call. This CDR3 has 16 amino acids. Per germline, CDR1 SGHRS and CDR2 YFSETQ. The V and J ends lost 0 bases and 4 bases respectively, with 15 bases between them. This CDR3 reads CASSLEWRPRADTQYF. The DNA of the CDR3 is TGCGCCAGCAGCTTGGAGTGGAGACCTCGGGCAGATACGCAGTATTTT.

V gene TRBV30 combines with J gene TRBJ2-7, with TRBD1 matching over 7 bases. This CDR3 contains 17 residues. J lost 3 bases, V lost 2 bases, and 16 bases had no gene match. Looked up from germline, CDR1 is GTSNPN and CDR2 is SVGIG (reference sequence). CDR3 nucleotide sequence: TGTGCCTGGAGTTACAGAGACCGGGACAGAGATTTCTACGAGCAGTACTTC. Translation: CAWSYRDRDRDFYEQYF.

This clone was detected once. The V call is TRBV4-3, the J call TRBJ2-1; 8 bases agree with TRBD2. V trimming: 0 bases; J trimming: 0 bases; junction bases outside the gene matches: 7. Germline-derived CDR1 and CDR2 are LGHNA and YSLEER. This CDR3 region has 18 residues. Here the CDR3 reads CASSQEASGSSSYNEQFF. CDR3 in DNA: TGCGCCAGCAGCCAAGAGGCTAGCGGGTCCAGCTCCTACAATGAGCAGTTCTTC.

This chain links TRBV5-1 with TRBJ1-5; 8 bases line up with TRBD1. CDR3 length equals 15 residues. The ends lost 3 bases at V and 3 bases at J; junction bases unmatched: 5. Germline V gene sequence: CDR1 SGHRS, CDR2 YFSETQ. The CDR3 sequence: CASSWTGSVNQPQHF. Written as DNA, the CDR3 is TGCGCCAGCAGCTGGACAGGGAGTGTCAATCAGCCCCAGCATTTT.

The genes are TRBV7-6 and TRBJ2-6; tentative D call: TRBD1 (6 bases). Trimming stripped 4 bases from V and 17 bases from J, with 15 bases between. CDR1 and CDR2 (germline): SGHVS, FNYEAQ. The CDR3 is 12 residues long. The CDR3 nucleotides are TGTGCCAGCAGCTCTAGACCGGACAGCTTGACTTTC. Protein sequence: CASSSRPDSLTF.

This rearrangement joins TRBV7-9 to TRBJ2-7; 15 bases are shared with TRBD2. Trimming at V came to 5 bases and at J to 4 bases, leaving 6 bases not matched to a gene. The V gene's germline CDR1 is SEHNR and CDR2 FQNEAQ (reference sequence). The CDR3 has 16 amino acids. The CDR3 is CASSILGTSGRYEQYF. DNA of the CDR3: TGTGCCAGCAGCATCCTCGGGACTAGCGGGAGGTACGAGCAGTACTTC.

This clone was detected once. This chain's CDR3 is CASSLGGSYNEQFF. In nucleotides, the CDR3 is TGTGCCAGCAGCTTAGGTGGCAGCTACAATGAGCAGTTCTTC. The V call is TRBV7-9, the J call TRBJ2-1; D unresolved. There are 14 residues in the CDR3. V lost 1 base, J lost 3 bases, and 7 bases lay in between. The germline V gene encodes CDR1 SEHNR and CDR2 FQNEAQ (reference sequence).

The chain carries TRBV5-1 and TRBJ2-3; D may be TRBD2 (6 bases). CDR3 size: 15 residues. V was cut by 7 bases and J by 0 bases, with 15 bases left in between. Germline V CDR1 and CDR2: SGHRS, YFSETQ. The CDR3 nucleotides are TGCGCCAGCCGCATTTCGGGAGTTAGCACAGATACGCAGTATTTT. Translating gives CASRISGVSTDTQYF.

The CDR3 coding sequence is TGTGCCAGCAGTTTATGGCAGGGCCGTAACACTGAAGCTTTCTTT. This codes for CASSLWQGRNTEAFF. This chain joins TRBV28 and TRBJ1-1; D might be TRBD1 (5 bases). The ends were cut back, 0 bases at V and 2 bases at J, with 10 bases in the middle. This CDR3 region has 15 residues. Germline CDR1 MDHEN, CDR2 SYDVKM.

This clone turned up a few times. The genes are TRBV6-1 and TRBJ1-4, with D tentatively TRBD1 (6 bases). The CDR3 runs 15 residues. The V end lost 2 bases, the J end lost 4 bases, and 11 bases lay between the germline ends. CDR1 MNHNS and CDR2 SASEGT come from the germline V gene. The CDR3 nucleotides read TGTGCCAGCAGTGAATTGACAGGAAGTAATGAAAAACTGTTTTTT. Translating gives CASSELTGSNEKLFF.

This chain links TRBV5-1 with TRBJ2-7, with 7 bases that match TRBD1. The CDR3 contains 15 residues. CDR1 SGHRS and CDR2 YFSETQ come from the germline V gene. Germline trimming cut 2 bases from V and 4 bases from J; bases unmatched to any gene: 9. The CDR3 DNA reads TGCGCCAGCAGCTTAGAAGGGGGCGGCTTGTACGAGCAGTACTTC. It translates to CASSLEGGGLYEQYF.

The chain uses TRBV6-4 and TRBJ2-4; perhaps TRBD2 as D (6 bases). In germline, CDR1 is MRHNA, CDR2 SNTAGT. The V gene lost 0 bases and the J gene lost 9 bases, with 9 bases spanning the gap. This CDR3 contains 13 residues. CDR3 coding DNA: TGTGCCAGCAGTGACTCGGGGGGAATCATTCAGTACTTC. Its translation: CASSDSGGIIQYF.

The chain joins TRBV5-4 to TRBJ1-2; D gene uncertain. The CDR3 has 15 residues. Germline loops: CDR1 SGHNT, CDR2 YYREEE (reference sequence). V was trimmed by 2 bases and J by 8 bases, leaving 19 bases between them. CDR3 in DNA: TGTGCCAGCAGCTTCATCCTGACACCCCCCTCGGGCTACACCTTC. Amino acid sequence: CASSFILTPPSGYTF.

For the CDR3, the DNA is TGTGCCAGCAGGCCGACGGCGGGGGGACACACAGATACGCAGTATTTT. Amino acids: CASRPTAGGHTDTQYF. The J gene is TRBJ2-3, the V gene TRBV5-4; the match to TRBD2 covers 8 bases. The germline V gene encodes CDR1 SGHNT and CDR2 YYREEE (reference sequence). With 5 bases clipped from V and 2 bases from J, the junction kept 10 bases outside the gene matches. The CDR3 is 16 residues long.

The chain combines TRBV9 with TRBJ1-4, with 8 bases identical to TRBD1. The V segment lost 0 bases and the J segment 10 bases; nucleotides outside the gene matches: 14. From germline, CDR1 is SGDLS and CDR2 YYNGEE. The length of the CDR3 is 17 residues. In DNA, the CDR3 is TGTGCCAGCAGCGTAGGGACAGGGACTGAAGTGGGAGTAAAACTGTTTTTT. Amino acids: CASSVGTGTEVGVKLFF. Full variable domain (outside the CDR3, taken from reference TRBV9 and TRBJ1-4): DSGVTQTPKHLITATGQRVTLRCSPRSGDLSVYWYQQSLDQGLQFLIQYYNGEERAKGNILERFSAQQFPDLHSELNLSSLELGDSALYFCASSVGTGTEVGVKLFFGSGTQLSVL.

The genes are TRBV25-1 and TRBJ2-7; a weak D match, TRBD1 (6 bases). Trimming pared 6 bases from V and 2 bases from J, leaving 20 bases between. This CDR3 is built from 16 residues. Germline loops: CDR1 MGHDK, CDR2 SYGVNS. CDR3 DNA: TGTGCCAGCAGAGGCTCCGGGACACAAACCGCCTACGAGCAGTACTTC. It yields the protein CASRGSGTQTAYEQYF.

This chain joins TRBV6-6 and TRBJ2-2; the D is unclear. Germline V lookup: CDR1 MNHNY, CDR2 SVGAGI (reference sequence). CDR3 length: 12 residues. V was shortened by 6 bases and J by 10 bases, with 12 bases between the two germline ends. CDR3 coding DNA: TGTGCCAGCAGCCCCCTACCAAAGGAGCTGTTTTTT. This codes for CASSPLPKELFF.

The rearrangement joins TRBV25-1 to TRBJ2-5, with 10 bases that match TRBD2. The CDR3 runs 15 residues. With V trimmed by 4 bases and J by 4 bases, 6 bases remained unmatched. Germline CDR1 reads MGHDK; CDR2 reads SYGVNS. CDR3 bases: TGTGCCAGCAGTGCTACTAGCGGGAAGGGAGAGACCCAGTACTTC. This translates into CASSATSGKGETQYF.

V usage is TRBV11-2 and J usage is TRBJ2-3, with a possible D match to TRBD2 (5 bases). The CDR3 has 11 residues. Germline-derived CDR1 and CDR2 are SGHAT and FQNNGV. V shed 5 bases and J shed 8 bases, with 8 bases lying between them. CDR3 bases: TGTGCCAGCAGCCCCCGGGGTACGCAGTATTTT. It specifies CASSPRGTQYF.

The chain recombines TRBV25-1 with TRBJ1-2; D gene uncertain. Trimming removed 1 base from V and 6 bases from J, with 12 bases in between. CDR1 is MGHDK, CDR2 SYGVNS, per germline. The CDR3 is made up of 14 amino acids. DNA of the CDR3: TGTGCCAGCAGTGAATTGGGGAGGGCAGATGGCTACACCTTC. Translation: CASSELGRADGYTF.

This clone was counted once. The chain is built from TRBV5-1 and TRBJ2-7, with TRBD2 matching 10 bases. The V segment lost 0 bases and the J segment 3 bases; nucleotides outside the gene matches: 3. This CDR3 has 15 residues. Germline V gene data show CDR1 as SGHRS and CDR2 as YFSETQ. The CDR3: CASSLASGGYYEQYF. The CDR3 DNA reads TGCGCCAGCAGCTTGGCTAGCGGGGGTTACTACGAGCAGTACTTC.